This T cell receptor (beta chain) was profiled in a study of CDR3 diversity in severe acne. The CDR3 runs 15 residues. Trimming shortened V by 4 bases and J by 8 bases, and 20 bases separated the two germline ends. Germline CDR1 LGHNA, CDR2 YSLEER. In TCRdb, the PCR reads were re-called with MiXCR into one record per CDR3 protein. This sample has about 84,000 distinct CDR3 sequences, with over 40% found just once. This receptor was taken from a male donor in good health, without acne. The source material was blood. The rearrangement links TRBV4-3 to TRBJ1-2, with D maybe TRBD1 (5 bases). The CDR3 sequence: CASSLARGSRDGYTF. In DNA form, the CDR3 reads TGCGCCAGCAGCCTCGCGCGGGGGTCCAGGGACGGCTACACCTTC.